The clone carrying this T cell receptor (beta chain) has only one observation. The antigen is not known. V lost 8 bases, J lost 3 bases, and 7 bases lay in between. Germline loops: CDR1 WSHSY, CDR2 SAAADI. The CDR3 totals 11 residues. The data were taken from a study of cytomegalovirus exposure and HLA in healthy donors. Study results and caveats: A missense variant in DCLRE1C was later tied to TCR beta V- and J-gene trimming. An analysis done earlier found most TCR beta V segments productive about 87% or about 30% of the time.

It was with 60 Vbeta and 13 Jbeta primers that the PCR ran. Produced via immunoSEQ multiplex PCR; TCRdb's table is partial and in-frame only. Of approximately 100,000 clones in the sample, 60% to 70% are singletons; the top ten hold less than 3.5%. This sequence originates from a woman in her 50s in good health and CMV-seronegative. This rearrangement joins TRBV10-2 to TRBJ1-1; D remains ambiguous. Source material: PBMCs. The CDR3 bases are TGCGCCAGCTCCCGGGACACTGAAGCTTTCTTT. Amino acids: CASSRDTEAFF.